A single T cell receptor beta chain is shown here with its context. Its specificity is unknown. The ends were cut back, 4 bases at V and 7 bases at J, with 20 bases in the middle. The CDR3 totals 16 residues. The germline V gene encodes CDR1 MNHEY and CDR2 SVGAGI. The data were produced by immunoSEQ multiplex PCR, yet TCRdb's version contains in-frame clones alone and is incomplete. The table lists around 45,000 clones, about 72% of them singletons. The record originates from a study of radiotherapy plus CTLA-4 blockade in lung cancer. Study-wide context: There were objective responses in 18% of patients, and roughly 32% had disease control.

Whole-study results and caveats: Researchers report tumor-derived TCR clones expanding in blood after radiotherapy plus ipilimumab.

Those patients who had chemo-refractory metastatic non-small-cell lung cancer were given focal radiation along with CTLA-4 blockade through ipilimumab. Material: peripheral blood, obtained from a patient treated with radiotherapy plus ipilimumab. The origin of this receptor is a human donor with non-small cell lung cancer who had stable disease on radiotherapy plus ipilimumab. This chain connects TRBV6-5 to TRBJ2-1; either TRBD1 or TRBD2 may supply D (6 bases each). The CDR3 DNA is TGTGCCAGCAGTTGGGCCCCTGGGGGGCCGGGGAATGAGCAGTTCTTC. It specifies CASSWAPGGPGNEQFF.